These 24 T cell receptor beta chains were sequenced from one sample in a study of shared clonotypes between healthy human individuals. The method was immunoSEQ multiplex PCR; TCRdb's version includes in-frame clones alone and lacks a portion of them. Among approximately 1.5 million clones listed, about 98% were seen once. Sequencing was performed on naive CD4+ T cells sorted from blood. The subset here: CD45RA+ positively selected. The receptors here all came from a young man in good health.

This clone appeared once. DNA of the CDR3: TGTGCCAGCAGTTACGGTTTAGGAACTGGAAACACCATATATTTT. This encodes CASSYGLGTGNTIYF. The chain links TRBV6-5 to TRBJ1-3; D remains unclear. Trimming shortened V by 2 bases and J by 2 bases, and 10 bases separated the two germline ends. CDR1 and CDR2 (germline): MNHEY, SVGAGI. CDR3 length: 15 residues.

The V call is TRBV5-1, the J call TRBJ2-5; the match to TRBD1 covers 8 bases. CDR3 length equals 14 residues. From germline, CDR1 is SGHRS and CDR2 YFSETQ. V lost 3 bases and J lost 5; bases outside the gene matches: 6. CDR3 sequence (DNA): TGCGCCAGCAGCTCGGGACAGGCCAGGGAGACCCAGTACTTC. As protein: CASSSGQARETQYF.

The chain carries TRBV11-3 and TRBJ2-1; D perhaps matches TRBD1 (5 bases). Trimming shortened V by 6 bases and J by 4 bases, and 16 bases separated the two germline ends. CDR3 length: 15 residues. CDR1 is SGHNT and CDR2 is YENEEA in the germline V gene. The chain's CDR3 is CASSHLTESYNEQFF. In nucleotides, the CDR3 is TGTGCCAGCAGTCACCTGACAGAATCTTACAATGAGCAGTTCTTC.

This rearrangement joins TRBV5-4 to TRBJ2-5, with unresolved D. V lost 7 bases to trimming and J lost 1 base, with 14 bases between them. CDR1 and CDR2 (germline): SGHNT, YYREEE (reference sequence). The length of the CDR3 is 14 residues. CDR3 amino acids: CASSRTVGQETQYF. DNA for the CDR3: TGTGCCAGCTCTAGGACGGTGGGCCAAGAGACCCAGTACTTC.

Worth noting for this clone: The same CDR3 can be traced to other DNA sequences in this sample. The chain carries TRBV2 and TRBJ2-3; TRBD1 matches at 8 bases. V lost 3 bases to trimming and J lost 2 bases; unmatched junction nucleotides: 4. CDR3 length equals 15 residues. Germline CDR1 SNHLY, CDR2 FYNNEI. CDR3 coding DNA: TGTGCCAGCAGTGATAGGACAGGGTCCACAGATACGCAGTATTTT. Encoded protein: CASSDRTGSTDTQYF. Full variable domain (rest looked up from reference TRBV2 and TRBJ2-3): EPEVTQTPSHQVTQMGQEVILRCVPISNHLYFYWYRQILGQKVEFLVSFYNNEISEKSEIFDDQFSVERPDGSNFTLKIRSTKLEDSAMYFCASSDRTGSTDTQYFGPGTRLTVL.

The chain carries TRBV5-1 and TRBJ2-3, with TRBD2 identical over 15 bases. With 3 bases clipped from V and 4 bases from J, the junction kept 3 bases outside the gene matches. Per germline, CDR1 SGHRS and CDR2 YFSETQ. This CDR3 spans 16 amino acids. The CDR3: CASSSGTSGRPDTQYF. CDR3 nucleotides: TGCGCCAGCAGCTCCGGGACTAGCGGGAGGCCAGATACGCAGTATTTT.

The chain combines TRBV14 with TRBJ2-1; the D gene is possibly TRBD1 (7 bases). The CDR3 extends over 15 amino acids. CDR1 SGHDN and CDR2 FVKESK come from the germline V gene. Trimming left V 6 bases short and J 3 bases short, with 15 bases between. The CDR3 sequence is CASREGQTLYNEQFF. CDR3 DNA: TGTGCCAGCAGGGAGGGACAGACCCTCTACAATGAGCAGTTCTTC.

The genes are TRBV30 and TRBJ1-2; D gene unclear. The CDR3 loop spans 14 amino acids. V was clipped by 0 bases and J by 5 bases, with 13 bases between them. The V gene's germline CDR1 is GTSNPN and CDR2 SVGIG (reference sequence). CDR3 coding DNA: TGTGCCTGGAGTGTGGGGTCTTCCACTTATGGCTACACCTTC. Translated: CAWSVGSSTYGYTF.

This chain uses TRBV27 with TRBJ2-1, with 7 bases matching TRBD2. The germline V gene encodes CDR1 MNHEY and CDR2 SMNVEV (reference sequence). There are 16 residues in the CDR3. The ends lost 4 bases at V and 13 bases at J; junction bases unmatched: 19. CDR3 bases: TGTGCCAGCAGTTCCAGGGCCAGCGGGCGGGAGCCCTCCCAGTTCTTC. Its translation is CASSSRASGREPSQFF.

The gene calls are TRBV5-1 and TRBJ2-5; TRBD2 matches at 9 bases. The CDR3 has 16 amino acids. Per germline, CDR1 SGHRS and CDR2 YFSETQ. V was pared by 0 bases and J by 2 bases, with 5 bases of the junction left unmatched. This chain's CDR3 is CASSLAAREGQETQYF. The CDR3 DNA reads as TGCGCCAGCAGCTTGGCCGCGCGGGAGGGACAAGAGACCCAGTACTTC.

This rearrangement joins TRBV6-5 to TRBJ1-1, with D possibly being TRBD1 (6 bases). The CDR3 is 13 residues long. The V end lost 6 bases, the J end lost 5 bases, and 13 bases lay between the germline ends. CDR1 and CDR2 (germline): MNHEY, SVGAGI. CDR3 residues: CASRGAEGTEAFF. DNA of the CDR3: TGTGCCAGCAGGGGGGCTGAAGGTACTGAAGCTTTCTTT.

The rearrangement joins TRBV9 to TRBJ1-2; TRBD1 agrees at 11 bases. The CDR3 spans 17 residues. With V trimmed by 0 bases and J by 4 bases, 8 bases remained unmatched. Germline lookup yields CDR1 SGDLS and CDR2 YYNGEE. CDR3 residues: CASSVVARTGGTYGYTF. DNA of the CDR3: TGTGCCAGCAGCGTAGTGGCCCGGACAGGGGGCACCTATGGCTACACCTTC.

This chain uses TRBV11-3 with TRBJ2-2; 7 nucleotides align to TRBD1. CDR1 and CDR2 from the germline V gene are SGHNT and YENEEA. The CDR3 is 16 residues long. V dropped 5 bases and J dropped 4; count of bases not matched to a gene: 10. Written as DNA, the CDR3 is TGTGCCAGCAGCACAACAGGGGCCATCAGCACCGGGGAGCTGTTTTTT. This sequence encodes CASSTTGAISTGELFF.

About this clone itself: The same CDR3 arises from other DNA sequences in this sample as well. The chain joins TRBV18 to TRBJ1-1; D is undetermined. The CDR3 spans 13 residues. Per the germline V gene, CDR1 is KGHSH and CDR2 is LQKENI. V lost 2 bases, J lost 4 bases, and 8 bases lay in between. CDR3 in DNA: TGTGCCAGCTCACCAAAGGGTGGCACTGAAGCTTTCTTT. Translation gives CASSPKGGTEAFF. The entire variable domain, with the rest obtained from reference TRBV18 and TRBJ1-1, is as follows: NAGVMQNPRHLVRRRGQEARLRCSPMKGHSHVYWYRQLPEEGLKFMVYLQKENIIDESGMPKERFSAEFPKEGPSILRIQQVVRGDSAAYFCASSPKGGTEAFFGQGTRLTVV.

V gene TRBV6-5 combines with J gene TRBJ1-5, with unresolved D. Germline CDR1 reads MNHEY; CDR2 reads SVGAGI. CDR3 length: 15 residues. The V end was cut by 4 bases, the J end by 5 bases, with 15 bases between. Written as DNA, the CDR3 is TGTGCCAGCAGTTCCTTTTCTTCAGGAGATCAGCCCCAGCATTTT. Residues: CASSSFSSGDQPQHF.

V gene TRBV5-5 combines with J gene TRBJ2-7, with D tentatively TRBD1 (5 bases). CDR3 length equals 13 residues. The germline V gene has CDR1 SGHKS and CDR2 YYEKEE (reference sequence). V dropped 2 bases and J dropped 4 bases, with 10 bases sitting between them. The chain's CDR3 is CASSFSQVYEQYF. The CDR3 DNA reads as TGTGCCAGCAGCTTTTCACAGGTTTACGAGCAGTACTTC.

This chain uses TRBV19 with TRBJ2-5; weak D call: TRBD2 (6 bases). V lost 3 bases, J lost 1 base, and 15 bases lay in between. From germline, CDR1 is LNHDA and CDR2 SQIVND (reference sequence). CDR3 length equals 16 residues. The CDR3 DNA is TGTGCCAGTAGTATTTGGGGGGACGGCGGCCAAGAGACCCAGTACTTC. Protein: CASSIWGDGGQETQYF.

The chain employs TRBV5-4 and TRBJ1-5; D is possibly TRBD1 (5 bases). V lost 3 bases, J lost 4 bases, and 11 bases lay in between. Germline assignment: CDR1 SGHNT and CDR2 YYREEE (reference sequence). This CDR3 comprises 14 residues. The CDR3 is CASSCRDRNQPQHF. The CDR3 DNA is TGTGCCAGCAGCTGCCGGGACCGAAATCAGCCCCAGCATTTT.

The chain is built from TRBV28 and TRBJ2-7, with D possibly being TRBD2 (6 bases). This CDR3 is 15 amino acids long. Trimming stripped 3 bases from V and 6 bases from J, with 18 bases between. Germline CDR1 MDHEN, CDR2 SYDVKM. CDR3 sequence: CASSFTTGVMREQYF. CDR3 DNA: TGTGCCAGCAGTTTCACCACGGGAGTCATGCGCGAGCAGTACTTC.

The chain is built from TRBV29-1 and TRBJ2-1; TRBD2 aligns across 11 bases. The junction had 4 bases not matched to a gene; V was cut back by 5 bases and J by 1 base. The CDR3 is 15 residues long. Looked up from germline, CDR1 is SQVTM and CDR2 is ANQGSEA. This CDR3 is CSVSVAGGSYNEQFF. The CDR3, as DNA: TGCAGCGTTTCAGTAGCGGGAGGGTCCTACAATGAGCAGTTCTTC.

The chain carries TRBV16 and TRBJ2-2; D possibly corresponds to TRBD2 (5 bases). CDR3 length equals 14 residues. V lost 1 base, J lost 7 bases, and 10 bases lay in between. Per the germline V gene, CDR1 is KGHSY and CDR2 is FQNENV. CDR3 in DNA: TGTGCCAGCAGCCAATTTGGGAGCCACGGGGAGCTGTTTTTT. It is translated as CASSQFGSHGELFF.

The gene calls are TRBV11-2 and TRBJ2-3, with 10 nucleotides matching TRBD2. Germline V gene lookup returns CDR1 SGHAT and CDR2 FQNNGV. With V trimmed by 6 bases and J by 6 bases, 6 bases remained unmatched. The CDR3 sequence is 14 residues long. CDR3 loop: CASSPGTSVDTQYF. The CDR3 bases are TGTGCCAGCAGTCCTGGGACTAGCGTGGATACGCAGTATTTT.

The CDR3 protein is CASSFRGVGYNEQFF. The CDR3 DNA reads TGCGCCAGCAGCTTCCGGGGGGTCGGGTACAATGAGCAGTTCTTC. This rearrangement joins TRBV5-1 to TRBJ2-1, with 7 positions matching TRBD2. The germline gives CDR1 SGHRS, CDR2 YFSETQ. V lost 2 bases, J lost 4 bases, and 6 bases stayed unmatched. This CDR3 is built from 15 residues.

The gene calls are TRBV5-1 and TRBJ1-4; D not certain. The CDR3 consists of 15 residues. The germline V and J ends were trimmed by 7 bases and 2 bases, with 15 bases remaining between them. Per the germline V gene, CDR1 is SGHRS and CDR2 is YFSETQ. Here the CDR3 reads CASQIRAGTNEKLFF. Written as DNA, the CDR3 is TGCGCCAGCCAGATCCGGGCAGGTACTAATGAAAAACTGTTTTTT.